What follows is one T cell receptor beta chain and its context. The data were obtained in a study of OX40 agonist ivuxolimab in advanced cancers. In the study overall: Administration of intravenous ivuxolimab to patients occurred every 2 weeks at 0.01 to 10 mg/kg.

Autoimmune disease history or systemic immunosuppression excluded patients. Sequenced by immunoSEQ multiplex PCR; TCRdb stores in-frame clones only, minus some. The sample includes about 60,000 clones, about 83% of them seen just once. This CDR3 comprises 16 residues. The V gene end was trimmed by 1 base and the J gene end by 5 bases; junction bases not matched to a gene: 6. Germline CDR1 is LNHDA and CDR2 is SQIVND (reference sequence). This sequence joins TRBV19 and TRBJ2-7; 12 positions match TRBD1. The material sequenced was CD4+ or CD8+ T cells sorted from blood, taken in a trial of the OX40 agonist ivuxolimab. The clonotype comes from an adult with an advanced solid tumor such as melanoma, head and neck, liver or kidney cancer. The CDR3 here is CASSIAPGTGGHEQYF. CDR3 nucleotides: TGTGCCAGTAGTATAGCCCCTGGGACAGGGGGCCACGAGCAGTACTTC.